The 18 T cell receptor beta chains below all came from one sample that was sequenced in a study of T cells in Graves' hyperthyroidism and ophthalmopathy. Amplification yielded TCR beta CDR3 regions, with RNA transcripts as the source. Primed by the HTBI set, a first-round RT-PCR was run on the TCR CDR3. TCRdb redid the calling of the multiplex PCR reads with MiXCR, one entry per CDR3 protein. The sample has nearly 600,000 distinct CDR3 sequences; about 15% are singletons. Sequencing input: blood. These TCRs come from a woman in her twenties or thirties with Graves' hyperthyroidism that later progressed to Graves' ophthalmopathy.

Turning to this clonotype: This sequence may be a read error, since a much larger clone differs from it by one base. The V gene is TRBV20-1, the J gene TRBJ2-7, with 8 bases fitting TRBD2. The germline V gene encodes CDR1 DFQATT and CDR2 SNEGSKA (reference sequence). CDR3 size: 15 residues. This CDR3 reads CSAPAGTSWFYEHYF. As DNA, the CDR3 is TGCAGTGCACCGGCCGGGACTAGTTGGTTCTACGAGCACTACTTC.

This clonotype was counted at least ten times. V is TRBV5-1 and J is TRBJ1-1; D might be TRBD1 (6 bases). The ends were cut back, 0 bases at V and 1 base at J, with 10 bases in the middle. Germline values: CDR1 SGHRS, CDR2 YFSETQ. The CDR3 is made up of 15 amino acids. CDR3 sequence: CASSLVGHRNTEAFF. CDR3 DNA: TGCGCCAGCAGCTTGGTGGGACACCGGAACACTGAAGCTTTCTTT.

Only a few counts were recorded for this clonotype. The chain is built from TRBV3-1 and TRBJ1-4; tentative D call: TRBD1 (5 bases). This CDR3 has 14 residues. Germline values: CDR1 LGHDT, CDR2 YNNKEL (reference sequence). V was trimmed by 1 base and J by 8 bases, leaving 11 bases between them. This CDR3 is CASSQVGVREKLFF. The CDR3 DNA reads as TGTGCCAGCAGCCAAGTAGGGGTCCGGGAAAAACTGTTTTTT.

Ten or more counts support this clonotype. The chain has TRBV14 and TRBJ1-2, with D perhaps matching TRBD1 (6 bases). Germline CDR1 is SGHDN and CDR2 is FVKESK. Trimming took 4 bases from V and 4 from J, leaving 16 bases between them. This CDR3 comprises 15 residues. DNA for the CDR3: TGTGCCAGCAGCCCCAGACAGGCCCTAGGCTATGGCTACACCTTC. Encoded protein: CASSPRQALGYGYTF.

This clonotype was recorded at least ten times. CDR3 amino acids: CASSQGLRSSYNSPLHF. The CDR3 DNA is TGTGCCAGCAGCCAAGGTTTACGAAGCTCCTATAATTCACCCCTCCACTTT. This chain connects TRBV3-1 to TRBJ1-6; D ambiguous. CDR3 length: 17 amino acids. CDR1 LGHDT and CDR2 YNNKEL come from the germline V gene (reference sequence). The V and J ends lost 1 base and 0 bases respectively, with 10 bases between them.

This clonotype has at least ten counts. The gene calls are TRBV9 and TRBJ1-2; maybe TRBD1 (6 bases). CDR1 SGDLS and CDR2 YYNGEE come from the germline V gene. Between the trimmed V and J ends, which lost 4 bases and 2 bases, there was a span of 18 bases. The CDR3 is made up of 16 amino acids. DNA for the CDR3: TGTGCCAGCAGCCCACCCAACAGGGATGAGAACTATGGCTACACCTTC. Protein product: CASSPPNRDENYGYTF.

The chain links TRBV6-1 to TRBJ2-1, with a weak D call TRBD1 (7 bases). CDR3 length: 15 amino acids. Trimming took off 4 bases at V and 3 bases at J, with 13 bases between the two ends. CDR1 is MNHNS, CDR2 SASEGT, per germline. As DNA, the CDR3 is TGTGCCAGCAGTGGGGGGGACAGTGGCTACAATGAGCAGTTCTTC. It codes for CASSGGDSGYNEQFF.

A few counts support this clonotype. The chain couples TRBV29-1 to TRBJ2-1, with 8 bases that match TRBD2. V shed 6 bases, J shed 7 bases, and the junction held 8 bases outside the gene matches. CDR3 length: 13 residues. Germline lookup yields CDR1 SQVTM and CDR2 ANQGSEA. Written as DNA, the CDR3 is TGCAGCGTCACTAGCGGAGGGGGGAATGAGCAGTTCTTC. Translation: CSVTSGGGNEQFF.

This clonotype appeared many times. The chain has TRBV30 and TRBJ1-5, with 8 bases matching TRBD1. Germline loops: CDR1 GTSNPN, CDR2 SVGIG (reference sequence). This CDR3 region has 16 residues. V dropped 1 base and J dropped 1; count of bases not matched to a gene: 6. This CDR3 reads CAWSAPTGVSNQPQHF. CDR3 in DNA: TGTGCCTGGAGTGCCCCGACAGGGGTAAGCAATCAGCCCCAGCATTTT.

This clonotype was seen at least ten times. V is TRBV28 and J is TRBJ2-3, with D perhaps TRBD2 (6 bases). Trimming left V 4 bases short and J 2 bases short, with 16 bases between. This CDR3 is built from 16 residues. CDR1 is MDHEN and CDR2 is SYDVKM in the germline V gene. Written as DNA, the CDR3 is TGTGCCAGCAGTTCGTTTACGGGACTCGTCACAGATACGCAGTATTTT. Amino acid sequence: CASSSFTGLVTDTQYF.

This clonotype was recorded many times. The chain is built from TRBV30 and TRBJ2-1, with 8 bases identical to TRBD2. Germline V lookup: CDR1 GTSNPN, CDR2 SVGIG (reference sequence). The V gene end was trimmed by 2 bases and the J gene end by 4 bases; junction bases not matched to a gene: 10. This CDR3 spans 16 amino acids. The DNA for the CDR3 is TGTGCCTGGAGTCCGGTTTGGGCTAGCGGGTACAATGAGCAGTTCTTC. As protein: CAWSPVWASGYNEQFF. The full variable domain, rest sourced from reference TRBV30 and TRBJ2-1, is SQTIHQWPATLVQPVGSPLSLECTVEGTSNPNLYWYRQAAGRGLQLLFYSVGIGQISSEVPQNLSASRPQDRQFILSSKKLLLSDSGFYLCAWSPVWASGYNEQFFGPGTRLTVL.

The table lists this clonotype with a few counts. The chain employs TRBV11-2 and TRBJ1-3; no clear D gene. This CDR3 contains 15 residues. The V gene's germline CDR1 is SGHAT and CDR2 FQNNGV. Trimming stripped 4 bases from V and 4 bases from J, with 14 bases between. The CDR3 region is CASSSRMASGNTIYF. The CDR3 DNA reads TGTGCCAGCAGCTCCAGGATGGCGTCGGGAAACACCATATATTTT.

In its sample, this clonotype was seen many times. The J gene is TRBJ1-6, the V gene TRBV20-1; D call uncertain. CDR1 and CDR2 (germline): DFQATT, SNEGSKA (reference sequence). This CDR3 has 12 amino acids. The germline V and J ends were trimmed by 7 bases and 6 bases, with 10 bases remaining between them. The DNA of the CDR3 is TGCAGTGGAGAGGAGATTAATTCACCCCTCCACTTT. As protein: CSGEEINSPLHF.

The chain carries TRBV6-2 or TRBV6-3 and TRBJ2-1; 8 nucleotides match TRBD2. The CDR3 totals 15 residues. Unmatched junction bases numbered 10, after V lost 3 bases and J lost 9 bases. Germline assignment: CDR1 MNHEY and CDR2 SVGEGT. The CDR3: CASSYISGGPGEQFF. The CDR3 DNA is TGTGCCAGCAGTTATATCTCGGGAGGGCCGGGTGAGCAGTTCTTC.

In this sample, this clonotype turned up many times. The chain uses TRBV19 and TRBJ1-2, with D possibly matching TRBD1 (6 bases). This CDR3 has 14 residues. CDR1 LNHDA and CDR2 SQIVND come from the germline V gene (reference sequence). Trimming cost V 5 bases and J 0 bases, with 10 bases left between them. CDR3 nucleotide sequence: TGTGCCAGTAGTCCCGGACAGTCTAACTATGGCTACACCTTC. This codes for CASSPGQSNYGYTF.

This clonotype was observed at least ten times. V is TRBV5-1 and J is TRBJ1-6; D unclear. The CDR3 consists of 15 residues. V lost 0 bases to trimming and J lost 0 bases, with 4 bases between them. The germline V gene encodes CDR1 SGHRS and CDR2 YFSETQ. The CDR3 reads CASSLDSSYNSPLHF. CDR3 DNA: TGCGCCAGCAGCTTGGATAGCTCCTATAATTCACCCCTCCACTTT. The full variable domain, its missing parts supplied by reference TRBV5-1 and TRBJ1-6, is KAGVTQTPRYLIKTRGQQVTLSCSPISGHRSVSWYQQTPGQGLQFLFEYFSETQRNKGNFPGRFSGRQFSNSRSEMNVSTLELGDSALYLCASSLDSSYNSPLHFGNGTRLTVT.

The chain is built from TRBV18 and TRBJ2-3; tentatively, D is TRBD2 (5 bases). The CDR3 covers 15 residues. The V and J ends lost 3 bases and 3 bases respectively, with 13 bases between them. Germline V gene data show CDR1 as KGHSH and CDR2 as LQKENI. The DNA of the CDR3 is TGTGCCAGCTCACCCGGGGATACCCTAACAGATACGCAGTATTTT. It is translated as CASSPGDTLTDTQYF.

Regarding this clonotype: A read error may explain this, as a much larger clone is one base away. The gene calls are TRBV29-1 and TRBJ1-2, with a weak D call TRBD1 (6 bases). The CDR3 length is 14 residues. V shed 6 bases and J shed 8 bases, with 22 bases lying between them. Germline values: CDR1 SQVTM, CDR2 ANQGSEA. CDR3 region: CSVDNLWDMEGYTF. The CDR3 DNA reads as TGCAGCGTCGACAATCTTTGGGACATGGAGGGCTACACCTTC.